This record concerns one T cell receptor (beta chain) sequence. Methods used by the authors: Amplifying reference gene primers gave estimates of nucleated cell counts. Measured with immunoSEQ multiplex PCR; TCRdb has only the in-frame clones, and not every one. The V and J calls and clone size were taken over from that table, and D and trimming were inferred from the DNA. The data show over 60,000 clones, roughly three quarters seen once. These data come from a study of blood T cell repertoires in COVID-19. The overall study: The study drew acute and convalescent COVID-19 samples from the United States, Italy and Spain. Nucleic acid was either cDNA or gDNA, and it came from T cells, B-cell-depleted T cells, or PBMCs.

Trimming took 2 bases from V and 0 from J, leaving 8 bases between them. The CDR3 has 15 residues. The germline V gene encodes CDR1 MNHNS and CDR2 SASEGT. The sample comprised peripheral blood. The receptor's source is a human donor in a cohort sampled during active COVID-19. V is TRBV6-1 and J is TRBJ2-4; unclear D gene. The CDR3 loop is CASSEPTLAKNIQYF. DNA of the CDR3: TGTGCCAGCAGTGAACCTACCCTAGCCAAAAACATTCAGTACTTC.